The rows below give T cell receptor beta chains drawn from one sample of a study of blood T cell repertoires in COVID-19. This table comes from immunoSEQ multiplex PCR, and its TCRdb copy is limited to in-frame clones, with some not included. The sample holds 55,000 to 80,000 clones; around four fifths are singletons and the top ten take roughly 6.7%. The specimen was peripheral blood. The source is a human donor in a cohort sampled during active COVID-19. The CDR3 runs from the conserved cysteine through the conserved F or W. The D gene is left open where the match is weak. Rows may omit the clone size; those that give it use once, few, many or a size class.

D	size	V	J	DNA	CDR3
TRBD2	once	TRBV18	TRBJ2-3	TGTGCCAGCTCACCTAGCGGGGGGGCAGATACGCAGTATTTT	CASSPSGGADTQYF
NA	NA	TRBV11-2	TRBJ2-7	TGTGCCAGCAGCCTAGAATTATCCTACGAGCAGTACTTC	CASSLELSYEQYF
NA	NA	TRBV20-1	TRBJ2-1	TGCAGTGCTAGTCCGGGGGTAAGCTCCTACAATGAGCAGTTCTTC	CSASPGVSSYNEQFF
NA	NA	TRBV29-1	TRBJ1-2	TGCAGCGTTTACGGGAGCTATGGCTACACCTTC	CSVYGSYGYTF
TRBD1	NA	TRBV10-3	TRBJ1-4	TGTGCCATCAGTCCAGGACAGGGAGCGAACGAAAAACTGTTTTTT	CAISPGQGANEKLFF
NA	NA	TRBV6-1	TRBJ2-1	TGTGCCAGCAGTGAAATGAGCTTTGAGCAGTTCTTC	CASSEMSFEQFF
TRBD2	few	TRBV5-6	TRBJ2-7	TGTGCCAGCAGCACTAGCGGGATGGGCGAGCAGTACTTC	CASSTSGMGEQYF
TRBD2	NA	TRBV18	TRBJ2-5	TGTGCCAGCTCACCCGGGGTAGCGGGAGATGTGACCCAGTACTTC	CASSPGVAGDVTQYF
TRBD2	NA	TRBV5-1	TRBJ2-1	TGCGCCAGCAGCTGGAGCGGGGCCTCCTACAATGAGCAGTTCTTC	CASSWSGASYNEQFF
TRBD1	few	TRBV19	TRBJ2-7	TGTGCCAGTAGTCTGCCCGGGACAGGGGTCTACGAGCAGTACTTC	CASSLPGTGVYEQYF
TRBD2	NA	TRBV6-4	TRBJ2-3	TGTGCCAGCAGTGCGACTAGCGGGGAGTACACAGATACGCAGTATTTT	CASSATSGEYTDTQYF
TRBD1	few	TRBV30	TRBJ1-2	TGTGCCTGGAGTGGGTGGGACAGGCGAAAATACTCCTATGGCTACACCTTC	CAWSGWDRRKYSYGYTF
NA	NA	TRBV5-4	TRBJ2-3	TGTGCCAGCAGCGGGGGCGGACCCACAGATACGCAGTATTTT	CASSGGGPTDTQYF
NA	NA	TRBV18	TRBJ1-6	TGTGCCAGCTCACCAGAGACAGGTAGTTCACCCCTCCACTTT	CASSPETGSSPLHF
TRBD2	NA	TRBV27	TRBJ2-1	TGTGCCAGCAGTCCCCTTGGTAGCGGGAGGTCATACAATGAGCAGTTCTTC	CASSPLGSGRSYNEQFF
NA	NA	TRBV7-9	TRBJ1-5	TGTGCCAGCAGCGCTCAGAGGCAGCCCCAGCATTTT	CASSAQRQPQHF